Listed here are 17 T cell receptor beta chains from one sample, sequenced in a study of vaccination and CD4 T cells after COVID-19. Sequenced with the Oncomine TCR Beta short-read assay was DNA taken from cultured CD4+ T cells. TCRdb reprocessed the PCR reads with MiXCR, giving one entry per CDR3 protein. The sample carries 14,000 or so distinct CDR3 sequences, about three fifths recorded once. As to treatment: approximately 9-day PBMC culture with coronavirus spike peptide pools or control peptides (ViraFEST assay). Their antigens remain unidentified. Sequencing input: CD4+ T cells from blood, cultured in vitro. The receptors were sampled from a human donor who had recovered from COVID-19.

The chain employs TRBV7-3 and TRBJ1-6, with D tentatively TRBD1 (5 bases). The CDR3 loop spans 14 amino acids. Trimming removed 4 bases from V and 6 bases from J, with 10 bases in between. CDR1 is SGHTA, CDR2 FQGTGA, per germline. The CDR3 protein is CASSSGHSNSPLHF. Written as DNA, the CDR3 is TGTGCCAGCAGCTCCGGACATTCTAATTCACCCCTCCACTTT.

The chain carries TRBV2 and TRBJ2-7; possibly TRBD1 or TRBD2 for D (5 bases each). Per the germline V gene, CDR1 is SNHLY and CDR2 is FYNNEI. V was shortened by 6 bases and J by 7 bases, with 16 bases between the two germline ends. The CDR3 totals 13 residues. The CDR3 reads CASSDVGTIEQYF. DNA for the CDR3: TGTGCCAGCAGCGACGTGGGGACGATTGAGCAGTACTTC. Complete variable domain (other parts from reference TRBV2 and TRBJ2-7): EPEVTQTPSHQVTQMGQEVILRCVPISNHLYFYWYRQILGQKVEFLVSFYNNEISEKSEIFDDQFSVERPDGSNFTLKIRSTKLEDSAMYFCASSDVGTIEQYFGPGTRLTVT.

The chain uses TRBV2 and TRBJ1-2; D possibly corresponds to TRBD1 (5 bases). From germline, CDR1 is SNHLY and CDR2 FYNNEI. The CDR3 runs to 14 residues. Trimming took off 6 bases at V and 1 base at J, with 12 bases between the two ends. CDR3 region: CASRDLGDNYGYTF. The CDR3 DNA reads TGTGCCAGCAGGGACTTAGGGGATAACTATGGCTACACCTTC.

The genes are TRBV27 and TRBJ2-1, with D unclear. The CDR3 has 11 residues. The ends were cut back, 4 bases at V and 10 bases at J, with 8 bases in the middle. The germline V gene has CDR1 MNHEY and CDR2 SMNVEV (reference sequence). CDR3 protein: CASSSRREQFF. Here the CDR3 DNA reads TGTGCCAGCAGTTCCCGCCGGGAGCAGTTCTTC.

The gene calls are TRBV10-3 and TRBJ1-2; the D is unclear. Germline CDR1 ENHRY, CDR2 SYGVKD. The CDR3 totals 14 residues. Trimming cost V 9 bases and J 4 bases, with 18 bases left between them. The CDR3 DNA follows: TGTGCCATTACTGGGTCCGGAGGAGGCTATGGCTACACCTTC. This translates into CAITGSGGGYGYTF.

The V and J genes are TRBV11-3 and TRBJ2-5; possible D gene TRBD2, 5 bases. The CDR3 has 15 residues. The V gene's germline CDR1 is SGHNT and CDR2 YENEEA. V lost 2 bases and J lost 5, with 15 bases in between. The CDR3 spells CASSLHSGKSETQYF. The DNA of the CDR3 is TGTGCCAGCAGCTTACATTCGGGAAAATCGGAGACCCAGTACTTC. Using reference TRBV11-3 and TRBJ2-5 for the parts outside the CDR3, the full variable domain is EAGVVQSPRYKIIEKKQPVAFWCNPISGHNTLYWYLQNLGQGPELLIRYENEEAVDDSQLPKDRFSAERLKGVDSTLKIQPAELGDSAVYLCASSLHSGKSETQYFGPGTRLLVL.

The CDR3 region is CAGKALYNSPLHF. CDR3 in DNA: TGTGCCGGGAAGGCCCTATATAATTCACCCCTCCACTTT. The rearrangement joins TRBV30 to TRBJ1-6; the D is unclear. The CDR3 sequence is 13 residues long. V was trimmed by 8 bases and J by 4 bases, leaving 12 bases between them. Germline V gives CDR1 GTSNPN, CDR2 SVGIG (reference sequence). The whole variable domain, remainder taken from reference TRBV30 and TRBJ1-6, is SQTIHQWPATLVQPVGSPLSLECTVEGTSNPNLYWYRQAAGRGLQLLFYSVGIGQISSEVPQNLSASRPQDRQFILSSKKLLLSDSGFYLCAGKALYNSPLHFGNGTRLTVT.

The V and J genes are TRBV25-1 and TRBJ1-6; TRBD1 aligns across 10 bases. After removal of 5 bases from V and 10 bases from J, the junction contained 5 bases not matched to a gene. CDR1 and CDR2 (germline): MGHDK, SYGVNS. This CDR3 region has 14 residues. CDR3 region: CASSPDRGGSPLHF. The DNA of the CDR3 is TGTGCCAGCAGTCCGGACAGGGGGGGCTCACCCCTCCACTTT.

V and J are TRBV20-1 and TRBJ2-3; D remains ambiguous. Germline V gene data show CDR1 as DFQATT and CDR2 as SNEGSKA (reference sequence). Trimming cost V 6 bases and J 8 bases, with 15 bases left between them. This CDR3 region has 12 residues. This CDR3 is CSAPAYVTTQYF. DNA for the CDR3: TGCAGTGCCCCCGCTTACGTGACTACGCAGTATTTT.

The rearrangement joins TRBV6-1 to TRBJ1-2, with 8 positions matching TRBD1. This CDR3 region has 18 residues. CDR1 MNHNS and CDR2 SASEGT come from the germline V gene. With V trimmed by 2 bases and J by 6 bases, 17 bases remained unmatched. The CDR3 DNA sequence: TGTGCCAGCAGTGAATTTTTGACAGGGGTGGACGTATCAGATGGCTACACCTTC. Amino acid sequence: CASSEFLTGVDVSDGYTF.

A few counts support this clonotype. The chain combines TRBV7-8 with TRBJ2-1, with 9 positions matching TRBD2. The CDR3 has 16 residues. Germline V gene data show CDR1 as SGHVS and CDR2 as FQNEAQ. The V and J ends lost 3 bases and 7 bases, in that order; junction bases with no gene match: 10. This chain's CDR3 is CASSFPAGTSRNEQFF. The CDR3 DNA follows: TGTGCCAGCAGCTTCCCAGCCGGGACTAGCCGGAATGAGCAGTTCTTC.

This rearrangement joins TRBV20-1 to TRBJ1-2; 8 bases map to TRBD1. Unmatched junction bases numbered 11, after V lost 0 bases and J lost 8 bases. Germline V gene sequence: CDR1 DFQATT, CDR2 SNEGSKA (reference sequence). CDR3 length: 15 residues. CDR3: CSAREGQGALHGYTF. The CDR3 nucleotides read TGCAGTGCTAGAGAGGGCCAGGGGGCGCTACACGGCTACACCTTC.

This clonotype counts as medium-sized. The chain links TRBV4-1 to TRBJ1-2; TRBD1 matches at 9 bases. CDR3 length: 16 amino acids. The germline V gene has CDR1 MGHRA and CDR2 YSYEKL. Trimming cost V 3 bases and J 7 bases; bases outside gene matches: 12. For the CDR3, the DNA is TGCGCCAGCAGCCATGTACCGGGACAGGGATTTTTTGGCTACACCTTC. It codes for CASSHVPGQGFFGYTF.

This rearrangement joins TRBV11-2 to TRBJ2-5; D not certain. Germline V CDR1 and CDR2: SGHAT, FQNNGV. Trimming left V 5 bases short and J 2 bases short, with 9 bases between. This CDR3 contains 13 residues. CDR3 nucleotides: TGTGCCAGCAGCATCCAAGGGCAAGAGACCCAGTACTTC. Residues: CASSIQGQETQYF.

V gene TRBV29-1 combines with J gene TRBJ2-3; D is perhaps TRBD2 (6 bases). The V end lost 1 base, the J end lost 0 bases, and 8 bases lay between the germline ends. Germline assignment: CDR1 SQVTM and CDR2 ANQGSEA. This CDR3 contains 14 residues. The CDR3 sequence is CSVEGLASTDTQYF. The CDR3 nucleotides read TGCAGCGTTGAAGGGCTAGCGAGCACAGATACGCAGTATTTT.

The chain uses TRBV15 and TRBJ1-6; D is perhaps TRBD1 (5 bases). From germline, CDR1 is LNHNV and CDR2 YYDKDF (reference sequence). V was clipped by 1 base and J by 7 bases, with 14 bases between them. The CDR3 runs to 16 residues. CDR3 nucleotide sequence: TGTGCCACCAGCAGAGGCTTTGCCAGGGCGAATTCACCCCTCCACTTT. Residues: CATSRGFARANSPLHF.

About this clonotype: A much larger clone is a single base away; this may be a read error. The chain employs TRBV20-1 and TRBJ2-1; D tentatively fits TRBD1 or TRBD2 (6 bases each). The CDR3 has 16 amino acids. Germline values: CDR1 DFQATT, CDR2 SNEGSKA (reference sequence). V was cut by 2 bases and J by 3 bases, with 17 bases left in between. CDR3 bases: TGCAGTGCTAGACGGGAGAATGGGGGCTTCTACAATGAGCAGTTCTTC. Translated: CSARRENGGFYNEQFF.